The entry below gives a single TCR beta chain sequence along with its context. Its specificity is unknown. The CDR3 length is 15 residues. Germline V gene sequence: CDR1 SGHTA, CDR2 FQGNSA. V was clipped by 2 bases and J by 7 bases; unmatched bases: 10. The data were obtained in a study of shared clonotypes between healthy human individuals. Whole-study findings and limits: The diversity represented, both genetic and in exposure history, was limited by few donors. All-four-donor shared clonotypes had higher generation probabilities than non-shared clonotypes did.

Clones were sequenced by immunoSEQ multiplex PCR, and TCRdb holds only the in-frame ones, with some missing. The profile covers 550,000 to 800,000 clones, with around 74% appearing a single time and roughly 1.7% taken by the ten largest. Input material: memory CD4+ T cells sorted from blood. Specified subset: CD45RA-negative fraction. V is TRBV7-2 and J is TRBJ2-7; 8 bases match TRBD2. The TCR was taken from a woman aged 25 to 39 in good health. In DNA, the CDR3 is TGTGCCAGCAGCTTAAGCTTGGCGGGAGGAGAAGAGCAGTACTTC. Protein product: CASSLSLAGGEEQYF.